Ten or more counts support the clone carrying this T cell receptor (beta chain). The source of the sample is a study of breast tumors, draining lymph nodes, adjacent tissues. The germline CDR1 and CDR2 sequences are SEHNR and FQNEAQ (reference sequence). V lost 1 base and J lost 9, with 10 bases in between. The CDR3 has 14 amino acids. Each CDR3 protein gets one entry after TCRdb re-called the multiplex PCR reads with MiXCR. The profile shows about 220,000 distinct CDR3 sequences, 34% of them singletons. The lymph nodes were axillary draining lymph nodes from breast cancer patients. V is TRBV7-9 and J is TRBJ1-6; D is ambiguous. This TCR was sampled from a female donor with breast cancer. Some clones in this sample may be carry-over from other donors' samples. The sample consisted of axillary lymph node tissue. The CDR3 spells CASSLETSGSPLHF. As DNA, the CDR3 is TGTGCCAGCAGCTTAGAAACCTCTGGTTCACCCCTCCACTTT.